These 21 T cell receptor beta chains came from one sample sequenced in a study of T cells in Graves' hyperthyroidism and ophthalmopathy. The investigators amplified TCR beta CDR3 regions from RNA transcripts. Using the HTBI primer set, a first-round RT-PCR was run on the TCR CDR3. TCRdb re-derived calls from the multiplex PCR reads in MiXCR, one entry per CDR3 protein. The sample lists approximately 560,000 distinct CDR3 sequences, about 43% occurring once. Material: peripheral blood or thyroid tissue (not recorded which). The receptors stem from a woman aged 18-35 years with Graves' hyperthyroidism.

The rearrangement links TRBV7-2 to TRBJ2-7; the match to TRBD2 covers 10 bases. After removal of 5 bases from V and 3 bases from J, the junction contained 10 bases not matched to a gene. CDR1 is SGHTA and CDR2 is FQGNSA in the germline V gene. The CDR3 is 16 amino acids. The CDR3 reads CASSPPSSGRIYEQYF. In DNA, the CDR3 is TGTGCCAGCAGCCCCCCATCTAGCGGGAGAATCTACGAGCAGTACTTC. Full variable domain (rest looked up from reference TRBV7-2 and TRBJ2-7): GAGVSQSPSNKVTEKGKDVELRCDPISGHTALYWYRQSLGQGLEFLIYFQGNSAPDKSGLPSDRFSAERTGGSVSTLTIQRTQQEDSAVYLCASSPPSSGRIYEQYFGPGTRLTVT.

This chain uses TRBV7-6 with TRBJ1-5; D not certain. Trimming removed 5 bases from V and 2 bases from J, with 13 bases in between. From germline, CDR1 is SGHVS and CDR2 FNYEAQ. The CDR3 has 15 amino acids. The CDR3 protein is CASSQEVAGNQPQHF. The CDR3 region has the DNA TGTGCCAGCAGCCAAGAGGTTGCGGGCAATCAGCCCCAGCATTTT.

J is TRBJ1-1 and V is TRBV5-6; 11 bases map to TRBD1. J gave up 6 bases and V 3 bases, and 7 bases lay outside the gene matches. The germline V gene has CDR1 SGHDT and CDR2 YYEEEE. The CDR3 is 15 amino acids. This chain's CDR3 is CASSYGQGAYAEAFF. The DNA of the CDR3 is TGTGCCAGCAGCTATGGACAGGGGGCGTACGCTGAAGCTTTCTTT.

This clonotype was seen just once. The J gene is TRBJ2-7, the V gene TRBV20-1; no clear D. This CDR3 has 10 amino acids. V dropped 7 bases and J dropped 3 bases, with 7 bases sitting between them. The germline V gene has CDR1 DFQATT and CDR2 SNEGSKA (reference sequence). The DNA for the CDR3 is TGCAGTGAGGCTGGCTACGAGCAGTACTTC. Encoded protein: CSEAGYEQYF.

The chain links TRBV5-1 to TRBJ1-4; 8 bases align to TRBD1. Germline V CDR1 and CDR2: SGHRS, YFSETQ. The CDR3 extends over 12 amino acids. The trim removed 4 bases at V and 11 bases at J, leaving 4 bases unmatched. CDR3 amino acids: CASSADREKLFF. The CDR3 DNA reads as TGCGCCAGCAGCGCGGACAGGGAGAAACTGTTTTTT.

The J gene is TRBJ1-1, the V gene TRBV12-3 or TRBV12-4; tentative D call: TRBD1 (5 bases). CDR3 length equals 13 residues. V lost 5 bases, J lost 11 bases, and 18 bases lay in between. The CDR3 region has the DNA TGTGCCAGCAGTGCCTCGGTCAGGGAGGGGGCTTTCTTT. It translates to CASSASVREGAFF.

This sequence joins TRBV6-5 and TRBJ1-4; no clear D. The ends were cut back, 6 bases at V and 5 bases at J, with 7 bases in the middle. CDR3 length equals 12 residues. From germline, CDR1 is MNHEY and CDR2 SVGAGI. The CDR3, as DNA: TGTGCCAGCAGAACGGAGAATGAAAAACTGTTTTTT. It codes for CASRTENEKLFF.

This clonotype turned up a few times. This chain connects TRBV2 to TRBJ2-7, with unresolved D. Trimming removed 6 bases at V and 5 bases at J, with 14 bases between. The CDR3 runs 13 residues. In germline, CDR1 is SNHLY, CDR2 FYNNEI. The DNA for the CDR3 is TGTGCCAGCAGCCTCCCCCCAGGTAACGAGCAGTACTTC. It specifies CASSLPPGNEQYF.

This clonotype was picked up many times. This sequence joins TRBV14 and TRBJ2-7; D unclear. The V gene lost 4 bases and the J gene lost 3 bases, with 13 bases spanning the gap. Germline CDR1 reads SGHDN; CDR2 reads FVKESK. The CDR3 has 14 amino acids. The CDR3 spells CASSLEQWVYEQYF. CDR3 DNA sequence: TGTGCCAGCAGCCTAGAGCAGTGGGTCTACGAGCAGTACTTC.

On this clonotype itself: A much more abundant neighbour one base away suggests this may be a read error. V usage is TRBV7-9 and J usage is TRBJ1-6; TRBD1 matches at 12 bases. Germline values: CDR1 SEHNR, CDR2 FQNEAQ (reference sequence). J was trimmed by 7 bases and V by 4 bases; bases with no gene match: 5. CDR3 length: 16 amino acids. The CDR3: CASSSAGTGGNSPLHF. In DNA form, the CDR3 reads TGTGCCAGCAGCTCCGCTGGGACAGGGGGCAATTCACCCCTCCACTTT. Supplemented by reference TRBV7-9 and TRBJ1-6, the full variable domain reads DTGVSQNPRHKITKRGQNVTFRCDPISEHNRLYWYRQTLGQGPEFLTYFQNEAQLEKSRLLSDRFSAERPKGSFSTLEIQRTEQGDSAMYLCASSSAGTGGNSPLHFGNGTRLTVT.

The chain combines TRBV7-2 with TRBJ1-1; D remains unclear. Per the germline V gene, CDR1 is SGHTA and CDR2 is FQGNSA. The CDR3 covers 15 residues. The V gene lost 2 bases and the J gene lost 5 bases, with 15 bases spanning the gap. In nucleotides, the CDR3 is TGTGCCAGCAGCTTATCGGGCAGCTTAACAACTGAAGCTTTCTTT. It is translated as CASSLSGSLTTEAFF.

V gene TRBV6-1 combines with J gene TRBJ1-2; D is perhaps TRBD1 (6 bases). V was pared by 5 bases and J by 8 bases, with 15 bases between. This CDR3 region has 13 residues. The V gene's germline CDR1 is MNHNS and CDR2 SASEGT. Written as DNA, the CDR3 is TGTGCCAGCAGTCCCCTGGACAGAGCAGGCTACACCTTC. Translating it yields CASSPLDRAGYTF.

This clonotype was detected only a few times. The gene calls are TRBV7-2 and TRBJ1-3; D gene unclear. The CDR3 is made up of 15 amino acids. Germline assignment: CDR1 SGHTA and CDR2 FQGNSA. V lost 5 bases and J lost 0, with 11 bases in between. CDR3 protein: CASSPRTFSGNTIYF. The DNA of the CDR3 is TGTGCCAGCAGCCCGCGGACGTTCTCTGGAAACACCATATATTTT.

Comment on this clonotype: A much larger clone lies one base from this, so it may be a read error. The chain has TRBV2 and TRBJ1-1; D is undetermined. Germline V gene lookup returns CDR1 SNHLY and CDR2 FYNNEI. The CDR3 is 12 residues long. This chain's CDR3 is CAGRERNTEAFF. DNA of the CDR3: TGTGCCGGCAGAGAGAGAAACACTGAAGCTTTCTTT. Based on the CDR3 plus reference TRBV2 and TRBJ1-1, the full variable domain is EPEVTQTPSHQVTQMGQEVILRCVPISNHLYFYWYRQILGQKVEFLVSFYNNEISEKSEIFDDQFSVERPDGSNFTLKIRSTKLEDSAMYFCAGRERNTEAFFGQGTRLTVV.

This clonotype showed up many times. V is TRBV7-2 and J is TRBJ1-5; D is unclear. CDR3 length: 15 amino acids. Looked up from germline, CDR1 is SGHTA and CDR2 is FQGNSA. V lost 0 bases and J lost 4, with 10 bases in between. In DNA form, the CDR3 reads TGTGCCAGCAGCTTAGCACGTACAGCTAATCAGCCCCAGCATTTT. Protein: CASSLARTANQPQHF.

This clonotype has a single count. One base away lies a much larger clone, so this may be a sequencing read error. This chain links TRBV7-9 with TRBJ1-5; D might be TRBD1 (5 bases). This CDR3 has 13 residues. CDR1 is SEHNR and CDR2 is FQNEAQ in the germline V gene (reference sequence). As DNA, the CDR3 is TGTGCCAGCAGCCCTACGGGGGGTCAGTCCCAGCATTTT. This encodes CASSPTGGQSQHF.

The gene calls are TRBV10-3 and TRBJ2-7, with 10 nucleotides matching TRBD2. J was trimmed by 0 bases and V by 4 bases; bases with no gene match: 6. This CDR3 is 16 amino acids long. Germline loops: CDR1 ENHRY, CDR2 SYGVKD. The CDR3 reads CAISALTSGNSYEQYF. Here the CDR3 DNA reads TGTGCCATCAGTGCCCTAACTAGCGGGAACTCCTACGAGCAGTACTTC.

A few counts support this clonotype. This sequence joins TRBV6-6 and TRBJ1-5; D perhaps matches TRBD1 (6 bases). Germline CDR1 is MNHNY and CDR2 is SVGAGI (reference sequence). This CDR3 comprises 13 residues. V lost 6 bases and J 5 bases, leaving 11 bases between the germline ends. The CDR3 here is CASSQRGYQPQHF. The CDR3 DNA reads TGTGCCAGCAGCCAGAGGGGGTATCAGCCCCAGCATTTT.

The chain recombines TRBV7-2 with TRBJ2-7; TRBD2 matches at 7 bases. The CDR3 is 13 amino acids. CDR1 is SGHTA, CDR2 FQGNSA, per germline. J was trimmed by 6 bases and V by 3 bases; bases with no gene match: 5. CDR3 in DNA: TGTGCCAGCAGCTTCGCGGGAGAGTGCGAGCAGTACTTC. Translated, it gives CASSFAGECEQYF.

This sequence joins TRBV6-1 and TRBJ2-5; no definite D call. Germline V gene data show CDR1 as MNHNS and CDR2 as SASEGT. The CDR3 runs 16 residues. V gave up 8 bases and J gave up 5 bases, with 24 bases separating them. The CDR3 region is CASWPDGYSRSETQYF. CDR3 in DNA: TGTGCCAGCTGGCCGGATGGCTACTCTCGTTCTGAGACCCAGTACTTC.

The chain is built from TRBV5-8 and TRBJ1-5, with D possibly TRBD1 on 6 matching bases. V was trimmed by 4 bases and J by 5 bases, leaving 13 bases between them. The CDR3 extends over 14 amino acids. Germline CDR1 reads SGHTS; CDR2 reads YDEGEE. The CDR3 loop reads CASSNGRGDQPQHF. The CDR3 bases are TGTGCCAGCAGCAACGGCAGGGGAGATCAGCCCCAGCATTTT.